Following are 26 T cell receptor beta chains from one sample sequenced in a study of blood T cell repertoires in COVID-19. Sequencing used immunoSEQ multiplex PCR; TCRdb keeps in-frame clones, though not all of them. The sample records 90,000 to 130,000 clones, around four fifths being singletons. Sequenced material: peripheral blood. These receptors all come from a woman in her seventies with acute or convalescent COVID-19.

This clone occurred a few times. V gene TRBV11-2 combines with J gene TRBJ1-2, with D possibly matching TRBD1 (6 bases). V dropped 5 bases and J dropped 5 bases, with 15 bases sitting between them. Germline CDR1 SGHAT, CDR2 FQNNGV. The CDR3 totals 14 residues. In nucleotides, the CDR3 is TGTGCCAGCAGCCGATCAGGGGTTGGGTATGGCTACACCTTC. Protein: CASSRSGVGYGYTF.

This chain links TRBV7-6 with TRBJ1-2; D might be TRBD1 (6 bases). The CDR3 runs to 13 residues. V shed 5 bases and J shed 5 bases, with 12 bases lying between them. Germline loops: CDR1 SGHVS, CDR2 FNYEAQ. The CDR3 sequence: CASSGAGEYGYTF. Here the CDR3 DNA reads TGTGCCAGCAGCGGTGCAGGGGAATATGGCTACACCTTC.

The V gene is TRBV21-1, the J gene TRBJ1-3. TRBV21-1 is a pseudogene locus. There are 15 residues in the CDR3. The CDR3 here is CASSNGFYSGNTIYF. The DNA for the CDR3 is TGTGCCAGCAGCAACGGGTTTTACTCTGGAAACACCATATATTTT.

The genes are TRBV6-6 and TRBJ2-6; D not resolved. The germline gives CDR1 MNHNY, CDR2 SVGAGI (reference sequence). V lost 7 bases and J 0 bases, leaving 13 bases between the germline ends. The CDR3 sequence is 16 residues long. CDR3 in amino acids: CASTEAHSSGANVLTF. In nucleotides, the CDR3 is TGTGCCAGCACCGAAGCCCACAGCTCTGGGGCCAACGTCCTGACTTTC.

There are a few counts of this clone. V gene TRBV28 combines with J gene TRBJ1-5; 8 bases are shared with TRBD1. Per the germline V gene, CDR1 is MDHEN and CDR2 is SYDVKM. With 5 bases clipped from V and 5 bases from J, the junction kept 2 bases outside the gene matches. This CDR3 is 13 amino acids long. The CDR3 DNA is TGTGCCAGCAGTGACAGGGGAGATCAGCCCCAGCATTTT. Its protein product is CASSDRGDQPQHF.

V gene TRBV5-1 combines with J gene TRBJ1-1; D gene ambiguous. The CDR3 sequence is 13 residues long. The ends were cut back, 5 bases at V and 0 bases at J, with 8 bases in the middle. The germline V gene has CDR1 SGHRS and CDR2 YFSETQ. CDR3 protein: CASSRDMNTEAFF. CDR3 nucleotides: TGCGCCAGCAGTCGAGATATGAACACTGAAGCTTTCTTT.

The rearrangement uses TRBV29-1 and TRBJ1-2; TRBD1 might be the D (5 bases). The V gene lost 7 bases and the J gene lost 4 bases, with 13 bases spanning the gap. Germline V CDR1 and CDR2: SQVTM, ANQGSEA. The CDR3 runs to 12 residues. The CDR3 region is CSGTNGGYGYTF. The CDR3 DNA follows: TGCAGCGGTACCAACGGGGGCTATGGCTACACCTTC. Combining the CDR3 with reference TRBV29-1 and TRBJ1-2 gives the whole variable domain SAVISQKPSRDICQRGTSLTIQCQVDSQVTMMFWYRQQPGQSLTLIATANQGSEATYESGFVIDKFPISRPNLTFSTLTVSNMSPEDSSIYLCSGTNGGYGYTFGSGTRLTVV.

The V gene is TRBV7-6, the J gene TRBJ2-1; D not certain. Germline values: CDR1 SGHVS, CDR2 FNYEAQ. The V end was cut by 4 bases, the J end by 7 bases, with 17 bases between. The CDR3 consists of 15 residues. CDR3: CASSSGRSQSNEQFF. CDR3 bases: TGTGCCAGCAGCTCTGGTCGAAGTCAGTCTAATGAGCAGTTCTTC.

CDR3 nucleotides: TGCGCCAGCAGCCTCCGACAGGGTCCGTTGGAGACCCAGTACTTC. It codes for CASSLRQGPLETQYF. The chain is built from TRBV5-1 and TRBJ2-5; 7 bases agree with TRBD1. J lost 5 bases, V lost 4 bases, and 11 bases had no gene match. CDR3 length equals 15 residues. CDR1 is SGHRS, CDR2 YFSETQ, per germline.

The chain links TRBV19 to TRBJ1-6; D is unclear. Germline lookup yields CDR1 LNHDA and CDR2 SQIVND (reference sequence). With 5 bases removed from V and 8 bases from J, the gap between germline ends came to 22 bases. This CDR3 is 17 amino acids long. In nucleotides, the CDR3 is TGTGCCAGTAGTCCCCGCCCCCCGACGATTGGAGATTCACCCCTCCACTTT. As protein: CASSPRPPTIGDSPLHF.

The V and J genes are TRBV6-2 or TRBV6-3 and TRBJ1-5; TRBD1 matches 9 bases. This CDR3 region has 15 residues. CDR1 MNHEY and CDR2 SVGEGT come from the germline V gene. J lost 6 bases, V lost 6 bases, and 9 bases had no gene match. CDR3 DNA: TGTGCCAGCAGCTTTACAGGGGGCACGCGTCAGCCCCAGCATTTT. The encoded protein is CASSFTGGTRQPQHF.

The rearrangement joins TRBV19 to TRBJ1-1, with 7 bases lining up with TRBD1. CDR3 length: 13 amino acids. Trimming cost V 4 bases and J 1 base; bases outside gene matches: 0. Germline-derived CDR1 and CDR2 are LNHDA and SQIVND (reference sequence). The CDR3 reads CASSRQGNTEAFF. The CDR3 DNA is TGTGCCAGTAGTAGACAGGGGAACACTGAAGCTTTCTTT. Filled out from reference TRBV19 and TRBJ1-1, the complete variable domain reads DGGITQSPKYLFRKEGQNVTLSCEQNLNHDAMYWYRQDPGQGLRLIYYSQIVNDFQKGDIAEGYSVSREKKESFPLTVTSAQKNPTAFYLCASSRQGNTEAFFGQGTRLTVV.

This rearrangement joins TRBV6-5 to TRBJ2-2, with D unclear. Germline V gene lookup returns CDR1 MNHEY and CDR2 SVGAGI. CDR3 length: 15 residues. The V end was cut by 7 bases, the J end by 1 base, with 13 bases between. CDR3 residues: CASIRPFENTGELFF. CDR3 nucleotide sequence: TGTGCCAGCATCAGGCCCTTCGAGAACACCGGGGAGCTGTTTTTT.

In its sample, this clone was seen a few times. The gene calls are TRBV3-1 (or the pseudogene TRBV3-2) and TRBJ1-1; D might be TRBD1 (6 bases). The CDR3 spans 16 residues. V gave up 5 bases and J gave up 6 bases, with 22 bases separating them. Per the germline V gene, CDR1 is LGHDT and CDR2 is YNNKEL (reference sequence). The CDR3 DNA reads TGTGCCAGCAGCGGCAGGGATAAAACAGGGTCGGCTGAAGCTTTCTTT. Protein product: CASSGRDKTGSAEAFF.

This clone was recorded a few times. The chain links TRBV7-3 to TRBJ2-5, with TRBD1 as a possible D gene (7 bases). Germline V gene lookup returns CDR1 SGHTA and CDR2 FQGTGA. The CDR3 has 16 residues. V shed 2 bases and J shed 5 bases, with 18 bases lying between them. The CDR3 sequence: CASSLGLATGQETQYF. For the CDR3, the DNA is TGTGCCAGCAGCTTAGGGCTAGCGACGGGACAGGAGACCCAGTACTTC.

This sequence joins TRBV28 and TRBJ1-5; TRBD1 matches at 7 bases. V trimming: 5 bases; J trimming: 5 bases; junction bases outside the gene matches: 6. This CDR3 has 14 residues. CDR1 is MDHEN, CDR2 SYDVKM, per germline. The CDR3 region has the DNA TGTGCCAGCAGTCCCCGACAGGGTTATCAGCCCCAGCATTTT. Protein: CASSPRQGYQPQHF.

The chain employs TRBV25-1 and TRBJ1-2, with TRBD1 identical over 10 bases. V was pared by 5 bases and J by 2 bases, with 8 bases of the junction left unmatched. Germline values: CDR1 MGHDK, CDR2 SYGVNS. The CDR3 length is 16 residues. This CDR3 is CASSPPPGQGNYGYTF. The CDR3 DNA sequence: TGTGCCAGCAGTCCCCCCCCGGGACAGGGGAACTATGGCTACACCTTC.

The chain carries TRBV12-3 or TRBV12-4 and TRBJ2-5, with D possibly matching TRBD2 (5 bases). The CDR3 contains 13 residues. The ends were cut back, 7 bases at V and 7 bases at J, with 16 bases in the middle. As DNA, the CDR3 is TGTGCCAGCACCCCCGTAGGGAGCGGGACCCAGTACTTC. Its protein product is CASTPVGSGTQYF.

This sequence joins TRBV6-1 and TRBJ2-7; possibly TRBD1 for D (6 bases). V lost 1 base and J 4 bases, leaving 14 bases between the germline ends. The CDR3 has 15 residues. CDR1 is MNHNS and CDR2 is SASEGT in the germline V gene. DNA for the CDR3: TGTGCCAGCAGTGAAGGCGAAGGGGGTCGATACGAGCAGTACTTC. Translated, it gives CASSEGEGGRYEQYF.

The chain has TRBV5-1 and TRBJ2-1; 8 bases match TRBD2. Germline V CDR1 and CDR2: SGHRS, YFSETQ. J lost 6 bases, V lost 0 bases, and 5 bases had no gene match. CDR3 length: 15 amino acids. The CDR3 DNA sequence: TGCGCCAGCAGCTTGGCTAGCGGGTCCATCAATGAGCAGTTCTTC. Its translation: CASSLASGSINEQFF.

The chain combines TRBV18 with TRBJ1-3, with D possibly being TRBD1 (6 bases). Germline CDR1 is KGHSH and CDR2 is LQKENI. Trimming removed 4 bases at V and 2 bases at J, with 9 bases between. This CDR3 is 14 amino acids long. CDR3 in DNA: TGTGCCAGCTCACTAGGACAGACTGGAAACACCATATATTTT. Translation gives CASSLGQTGNTIYF.

The chain links TRBV12-3 or TRBV12-4 to TRBJ2-1; a possible D gene is TRBD2 (6 bases). Deletions cut 3 bases from V and 9 bases from J, with 12 bases between. This CDR3 spans 13 amino acids. CDR3 coding DNA: TGTGCCAGCAGTTTCTCTCGGGGAGGTGAGCAGTTCTTC. Protein product: CASSFSRGGEQFF.

The genes are TRBV7-6 and TRBJ1-6, with TRBD1 as a possible D gene (5 bases). The V gene's germline CDR1 is SGHVS and CDR2 FNYEAQ. The CDR3 is 17 residues long. V was cut by 5 bases and J by 5 bases, with 19 bases left in between. CDR3 loop: CASSPQPLDTDNSPLHF. CDR3 nucleotide sequence: TGTGCCAGCAGCCCCCAGCCCCTGGACACCGATAATTCACCCCTCCACTTT. The entire variable domain, with the rest obtained from reference TRBV7-6 and TRBJ1-6, is as follows: GAGVSQSPRYKVTKRGQDVALRCDPISGHVSLYWYRQALGQGPEFLTYFNYEAQQDKSGLPNDRFSAERPEGSISTLTIQRTEQRDSAMYRCASSPQPLDTDNSPLHFGNGTRLTVT.

The chain recombines TRBV29-1 with TRBJ2-7; 11 bases map to TRBD2. J gave up 7 bases and V 5 bases, and 10 bases lay outside the gene matches. This CDR3 has 14 amino acids. The germline gives CDR1 SQVTM, CDR2 ANQGSEA. CDR3 protein: CSVLLAGVLGEQYF. In DNA form, the CDR3 reads TGCAGCGTTTTACTAGCGGGAGTGTTGGGGGAGCAGTACTTC.

The J gene is TRBJ2-2, the V gene TRBV18, with 8 bases fitting TRBD1. Per the germline V gene, CDR1 is KGHSH and CDR2 is LQKENI. The CDR3 runs to 16 residues. V gave up 3 bases and J gave up 3 bases; unmatched junction bases: 6. The CDR3 nucleotides are TGTGCCAGCTCACCGATGACAGGGGCCGACACCGGGGAGCTGTTTTTT. As protein: CASSPMTGADTGELFF.

This chain links TRBV5-4 with TRBJ2-7, with 9 bases identical to TRBD1. The V gene end was trimmed by 3 bases and the J gene end by 3 bases; junction bases not matched to a gene: 4. Germline loops: CDR1 SGHNT, CDR2 YYREEE (reference sequence). This CDR3 region has 14 residues. The CDR3 reads CASSSGQGRYEQYF. In nucleotides, the CDR3 is TGTGCCAGCAGCTCTGGACAGGGGCGCTACGAGCAGTACTTC.